The following is a TCR beta chain sequence with its context. The clone's antigen remains unknown. The library relied on the immunoSEQ multiplex PCR assay. The multiplex PCR relied on a mix of 60 forward primers for TCR Vbeta segments and 13 reverse primers for TCR Jbeta segments. Amplification of the CDR3 region of rearranged TCR beta genes was performed with a multiplex PCR assay on genomic DNA. The amplified TCR beta libraries were sequenced on the Illumina HiSeq System as 87-base-pair reads. The original methods were these. Across the 670 or so repertoires, a later analysis counted approximately 83 million unique TCR beta chains, approximately 10 million of which were shared by at least two donors. A nearest-neighbor algorithm error-corrected the raw reads and collapsed the reads into unique sequences, merging closely related sequences to remove PCR and sequencing errors. To assign V, D and J gene segments, CDR3 sequences were aligned to IMGT reference sequences. For a sequence to be retained, a match of at least six nucleotides to both a V gene segment and a J gene segment was required. A rearrangement was called productive if the CDR3 had no stop codons and remained in frame with V and J, and every other rearrangement was called non-productive. Following IMGT convention, CDR3 was defined as the stretch from the second conserved V-encoded cysteine up to the conserved J-encoded phenylalanine. In an earlier analysis of 587 of the donors, sequences lacking an unambiguous match to a single V gene segment were excluded. In an earlier analysis of about 590 of the donors, a V segment was called functional when productive rearrangements were above 56.7%, and segregating when the standard deviation between donors exceeded 5%. To diagnose cytomegalovirus status from the catalog of TCR beta chain sequences, a statistical classification framework was built. In a later analysis, TCR nucleotide sequences were compared against IMGT/GENE-DB human TR gene sequences so that V and J genes could be assigned. A later analysis assigned CDR3 sequences and most-parsimonious VDJ recombination scenarios with the TCRdist pipeline. In a later analysis, each TCR beta chain was defined by its CDR3 amino acid sequence together with its V-gene family, and reads without a unique V-gene family were excluded. In a later analysis, around 650 highly shared, low-generation-probability nucleotide sequences were removed to address suspected cross-contamination and a sequencing artifact. In a later analysis, a clonal expansion index was calculated for each public chain from normalized within-repertoire ranks of inferred template counts. In a later analysis, generation probabilities were computed with a VDJ recombination model fitted to out-of-frame rearrangements, and the resulting probabilities were checked against IGoR. In a later analysis, TCR-TCR, TCR-HLA and TCR-CMV co-occurrence was scored with hypergeometric tests, and a repertoire-size bias correction was applied to TCR pairs. To estimate false discovery rates, a later analysis permuted the HLA or CMV assignments 20 times. In a later analysis, co-occurring TCRs were grouped using DBSCAN, with TCRdist sequence similarity added in when clustering inside HLA-allele-positive subsets. For co-occurrence clustering, repertoires with fewer than 30,000 or more than 120,000 public chains were excluded, along with roughly 5 repertoires with anomalous nucleotide sharing. The clones in this table, taken by TCRdb from immuneACCESS, are in-frame only. Not every clone is retained; where verified, under half of the shortfall comes from an unresolved V gene, and the cause of the rest is unknown. The V and J calls and clone size were taken over from that table, and D and trimming were inferred from the DNA. This sample's table lists around 100,000 clones. The ten largest clones take up 3% to 3.5% of the sample.

The source of the sample is a study of cytomegalovirus exposure and HLA in healthy donors (dated by TCRdb to the late 2010s). For the study in its entirety: According to an earlier analysis of around 600 of the donors, about 179 million T cells yielded roughly 110 million unique TCR beta sequences and approximately 300 Gb of sequence data. A later analysis re-examined previously published TCR beta repertoires from around 670 donors and added high-resolution HLA genotyping to investigate patterns of TCR occurrence. In the later analysis, no new phenotypic data were used to find candidate immune exposures; instead, reliance was placed on TCR beta sequences and their occurrence across donors. Among around 400 genotyped donors of the cohort, an average of around 250,000 unique TCR beta nucleotide sequences was sequenced per donor, of which roughly 17% were non-productive. The aim of the study was to test whether cataloging public T cell receptors could identify signatures of past pathogen exposure. To predict cytomegalovirus infection status, the study combined high-throughput TCR immunosequencing, statistical association of individual TCRs with disease status, and machine learning. Of the 350 to 400 genotyped donors, roughly 80% fell in the genetic ancestry cluster associated with self-reported Caucasian donors. Every repertoire in the discovery cohort had been generated on one and the same sequencing platform. A separate validation cohort of roughly 130 different subjects was used in addition to the 666-subject first cohort. About five DR-DQ haplotypes were treated as single units for association and clustering because of strong linkage in the cohort. Typing coverage differed by locus: A, B, C, DRB1 and DQB1 were typed in roughly 620-630 donors, DQA1 in about 550, DPA1 in some 610, and DPB1 in about 450. Donor age, sex, ethnicity and CMV serostatus were compiled alongside the repertoire data. Genome-wide SNP genotypes for about 65% of the 666 donors were used in a later genetic analysis, which treated that subset as a discovery cohort. An early release covering about 600 HLA-typed donors comprised approximately 300 gigabases of sequencing data and around 86 million unique TCR sequences. The study profiled the T cell repertoires of hundreds of subjects by immunosequencing and related them to cytomegalovirus serostatus. HLA typing included class I and class II loci at four-digit resolution. An earlier analysis of nearly 600 of the donors applied high-throughput TCR beta sequencing to assess whether each TCR beta V gene segment acted as functional or pseudogenic.

The cohort consisted of hundreds of healthy bone marrow donors. All cohort members were sampled while nominally healthy, although unrecorded immune exposures were likely present. The donor was CMV seronegative and was included in the group of 352 seronegative cohort members. A peripheral blood sample was collected from each donor, and TCR beta sequencing was performed on peripheral blood mononuclear cells. The Qiagen DNeasy Blood Extraction Kit was used to extract genomic DNA from the blood cell samples. V is trimmed back by 4 bases and J by 1 base, and the junction contains 6 bases that no gene match accounts for. Per the germline V gene, SGHTA is the CDR1 and FQGNSA is the CDR2. The CDR3 goes from the cysteine to the phenylalanine over 15 residues. This entry keeps only the CDR3 DNA: 45 bases, framed from base 1. Findings and caveats that apply to the study as a whole: Because some donors lacked HLA typing at each locus, the association tests relied only on the typed subset. In an earlier analysis of 587 of the donors, most TCR beta V segments appeared in productive rearrangements about 90% or about 30% of the time, broadly matching IMGT annotations. According to a later genetic analysis, donors in an Asian-associated ancestry cluster had fewer N-insertions in productive TCRs than the approximately 670-donor mean. While some public TCRs were present in many individuals, most TCR sequences turned up only very rarely across donors. According to a later analysis, TCR association rates differed among HLA loci, with DRB1 alleles showing the most associated TCRs and HLA-C alleles showing the fewest. A cluster of highly shared sequence variants was judged likely to represent a technical artifact of the sequencing pipeline. For the cohort, immune exposure information was limited to CMV serostatus. Specific HLA alleles were associated with over 15,000 TCR beta sequences at a false discovery rate of 0.05 in a later analysis. The classifier was reported to diagnose cytomegalovirus status with high specificity and sensitivity in both the original and validation cohorts. A later genetic analysis associated a missense DCLRE1C variant with V-gene and J-gene trimming of TCR beta chains, and an independent cohort replicated the association. Correlated functional status among segregating V segments might be attributable to linkage disequilibrium, but an unknown experimental factor could not be ruled out. According to a later analysis, most CMV-associated TCR beta chains appeared to be HLA-restricted, and the HLA associations seemed to be driven largely by CMV exposure. A further reported finding was that TCR beta sequences accurately predicted the HLA-A and HLA-B alleles for most subjects in the first cohort. Strong co-occurrence of HLA alleles, especially DR and DQ, made assigning TCR associations to individual alleles difficult. According to a later analysis, parvovirus B19, influenza, CMV and Epstein-Barr virus appeared linked to several top co-occurrence clusters. Presence/absence analyses assumed roughly uniform sequencing depth across donors, an assumption that may not hold. The cohort was sequenced for TCR beta chains only, and without alpha or paired-chain data the features that could be detected were limited. In a later analysis, HLA-associated TCR beta chains were found to be more clonally expanded and to have lower generation probabilities than equally common non-associated chains. The study listed 150 to 200 TCR beta chains as associated with cytomegalovirus. It was suggested by the authors that the approach could potentially be generalized to other disease states and immunological phenotypes. Because counts were too low, seventeen rarely observed V segments, including chromosome 9 orphons, were excluded from the earlier analysis of several hundred of the donors. Because the 87-base-pair reads could not distinguish some IMGT-functional V segments, including TRBV6-2 and TRBV6-3, those segments were excluded. In vitro tests confirmed that a few of the cytomegalovirus-associated TCR beta chains recognize cytomegalovirus antigens.

The rearrangement joined TRBV7-2 to TRBJ1-2; 7 middle bases align to TRBD1. Sequenced input: PBMCs. The TCR was taken from a woman aged 30 to 39 in good health and CMV-seronegative. The DNA reads TGTGCCAGCAGCTCGAATCGGGACAGTAACTATGGCTACACCTTC. The encoded protein is CASSSNRDSNYGYTF.